The following is a TCR beta chain sequence with its context. The target antigen is unknown. Each donor supplied 7.5 to 10 milliliters of peripheral blood. A second PCR of roughly 7 to 11 cycles used a sample-barcoded 5' primer and a J-beta primer mix. The study obtained at least 3 million CDR3-containing paired-end reads from every sample. TCRdb called the 5' RACE reads again in MiXCR, with one record for every CDR3 protein. The table shows 650,000 to 950,000 distinct CDR3 sequences, with under 45% occurring only once. The CDR3 is 11 residues long. The V end lost 6 bases, the J end lost 6 bases, and 12 bases lay between the germline ends. CDR1 and CDR2 from the germline V gene are SQVTM and ANQGSEA. This entry comes from a study of blood T cells in healthy people across ages. Study results and caveats: Higher diversity, along with more naive CD4+ cells, distinguished long-lived donors from aged donors.

The TCR was taken from a man in his 60s in good health. The sequenced sample was blood. V usage is TRBV29-1 and J usage is TRBJ2-7; tentative D call: TRBD1 (6 bases). CDR3 amino acids: CSVVQGCEQYF. The CDR3 nucleotides are TGCAGCGTGGTACAGGGATGCGAGCAGTACTTC.